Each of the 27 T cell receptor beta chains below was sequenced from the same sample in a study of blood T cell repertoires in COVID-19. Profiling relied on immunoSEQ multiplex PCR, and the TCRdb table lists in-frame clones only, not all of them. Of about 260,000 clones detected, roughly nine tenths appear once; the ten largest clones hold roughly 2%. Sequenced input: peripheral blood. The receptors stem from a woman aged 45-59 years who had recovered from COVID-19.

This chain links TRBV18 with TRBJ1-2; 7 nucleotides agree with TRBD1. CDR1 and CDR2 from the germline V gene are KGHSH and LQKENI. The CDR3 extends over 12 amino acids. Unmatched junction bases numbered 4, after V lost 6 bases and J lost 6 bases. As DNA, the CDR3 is TGTGCCAGCTCGTACACAGGGGATGGCTACACCTTC. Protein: CASSYTGDGYTF.

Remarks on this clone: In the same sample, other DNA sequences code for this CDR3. The CDR3 sequence is CAGSSGRSYEQYF. The CDR3 nucleotides read TGTGCCGGAAGTAGCGGGAGATCCTACGAGCAGTACTTC. The rearrangement joins TRBV28 to TRBJ2-7, with 9 positions matching TRBD2. Germline V gene data show CDR1 as MDHEN and CDR2 as SYDVKM. Trimming cost V 11 bases and J 1 base; bases outside gene matches: 6. This CDR3 region has 13 residues.

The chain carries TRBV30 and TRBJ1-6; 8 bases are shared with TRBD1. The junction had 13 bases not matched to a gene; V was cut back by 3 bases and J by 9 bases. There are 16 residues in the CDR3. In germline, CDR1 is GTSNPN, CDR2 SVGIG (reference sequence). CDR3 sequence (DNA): TGTGCCTGGAGAAGGGCAGGGGGCAGATCGGGTTCACCCCTCCACTTT. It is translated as CAWRRAGGRSGSPLHF.

The CDR3 coding sequence is TGTGCCTGGAGTACGGGAGGGTGGAGGAATGAAAAACTGTTTTTT. This translates into CAWSTGGWRNEKLFF. This chain joins TRBV30 and TRBJ1-4; D gene unclear. Trimming removed 2 bases from V and 5 bases from J, with 15 bases in between. The CDR3 contains 15 residues. CDR1 and CDR2 from the germline V gene are GTSNPN and SVGIG (reference sequence).

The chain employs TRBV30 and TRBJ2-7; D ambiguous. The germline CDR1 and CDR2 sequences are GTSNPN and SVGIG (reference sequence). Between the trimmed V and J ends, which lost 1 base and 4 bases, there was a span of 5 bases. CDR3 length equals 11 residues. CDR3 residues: CAWSEPYEQYF. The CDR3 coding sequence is TGTGCCTGGAGTGAGCCATACGAGCAGTACTTC.

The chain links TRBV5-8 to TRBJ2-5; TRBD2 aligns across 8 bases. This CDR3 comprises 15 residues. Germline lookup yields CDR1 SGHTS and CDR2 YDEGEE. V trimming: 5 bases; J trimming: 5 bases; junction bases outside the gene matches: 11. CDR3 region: CASSSRGGRGETQYF. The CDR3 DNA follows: TGTGCCAGCAGTTCTCGCGGGGGGCGCGGGGAGACCCAGTACTTC.

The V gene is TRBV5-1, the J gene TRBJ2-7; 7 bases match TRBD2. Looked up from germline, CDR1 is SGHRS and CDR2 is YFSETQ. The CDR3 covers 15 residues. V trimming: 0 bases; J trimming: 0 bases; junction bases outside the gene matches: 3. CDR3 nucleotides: TGCGCCAGCAGCTTGGCCGGGGGGAGCTCCTACGAGCAGTACTTC. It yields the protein CASSLAGGSSYEQYF.

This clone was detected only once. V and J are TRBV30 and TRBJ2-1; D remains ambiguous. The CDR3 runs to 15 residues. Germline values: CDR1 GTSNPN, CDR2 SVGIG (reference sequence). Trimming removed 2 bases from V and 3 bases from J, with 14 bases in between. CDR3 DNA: TGTGCCTGGAGTATACCCCCAGAGCGCTACAATGAGCAGTTCTTC. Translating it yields CAWSIPPERYNEQFF.

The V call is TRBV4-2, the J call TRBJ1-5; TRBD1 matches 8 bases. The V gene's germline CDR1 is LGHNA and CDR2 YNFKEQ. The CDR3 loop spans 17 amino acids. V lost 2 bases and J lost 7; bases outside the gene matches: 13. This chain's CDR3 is CASSQSRDRGGGQPQHF. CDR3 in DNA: TGTGCCAGCAGCCAATCCCGCGACAGGGGCGGCGGCCAGCCCCAGCATTTT.

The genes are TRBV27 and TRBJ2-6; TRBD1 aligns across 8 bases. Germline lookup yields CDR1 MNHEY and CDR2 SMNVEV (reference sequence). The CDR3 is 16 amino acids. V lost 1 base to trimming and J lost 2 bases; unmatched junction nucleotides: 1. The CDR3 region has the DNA TGTGCCAGCAGTTTATTCAGGGGGCCTGGGGCCAACGTCCTGACTTTC. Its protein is CASSLFRGPGANVLTF.

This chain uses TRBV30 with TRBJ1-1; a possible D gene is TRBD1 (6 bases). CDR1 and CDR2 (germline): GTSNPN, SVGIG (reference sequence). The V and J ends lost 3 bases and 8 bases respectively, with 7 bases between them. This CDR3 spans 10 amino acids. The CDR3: CAWRTGEAFF. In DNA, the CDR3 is TGTGCCTGGAGAACAGGGGAAGCTTTCTTT.

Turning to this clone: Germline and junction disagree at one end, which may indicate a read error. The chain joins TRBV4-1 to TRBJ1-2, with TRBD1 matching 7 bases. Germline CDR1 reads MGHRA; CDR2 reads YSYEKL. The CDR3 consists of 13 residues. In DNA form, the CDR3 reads TGCGCCAGCAGCCAAGAGGGACAGACAACTATCGCCTTC. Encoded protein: CASSQEGQTTIAF.

CDR3 loop: CASSGPGNGQPQHF. CDR3 bases: TGTGCCAGCAGCGGTCCGGGGAACGGTCAGCCCCAGCATTTT. V gene TRBV9 combines with J gene TRBJ1-5; D is uncertain. The ends were cut back, 3 bases at V and 6 bases at J, with 13 bases in the middle. Germline CDR1 and CDR2: SGDLS and YYNGEE. The CDR3 length is 14 residues.

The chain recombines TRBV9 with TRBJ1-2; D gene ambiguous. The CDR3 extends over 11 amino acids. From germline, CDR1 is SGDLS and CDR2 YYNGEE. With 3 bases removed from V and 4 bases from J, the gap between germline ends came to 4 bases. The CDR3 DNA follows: TGTGCCAGCAGCGACAGCTATGGCTACACCTTC. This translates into CASSDSYGYTF. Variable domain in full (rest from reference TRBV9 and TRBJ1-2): DSGVTQTPKHLITATGQRVTLRCSPRSGDLSVYWYQQSLDQGLQFLIQYYNGEERAKGNILERFSAQQFPDLHSELNLSSLELGDSALYFCASSDSYGYTFGSGTRLTVV.

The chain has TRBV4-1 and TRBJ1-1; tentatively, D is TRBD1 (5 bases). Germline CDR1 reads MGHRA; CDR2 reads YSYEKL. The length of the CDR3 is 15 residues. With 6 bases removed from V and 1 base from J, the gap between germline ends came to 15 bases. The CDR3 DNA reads TGCGCCAGCAGTGAAGGGGTTACCGGGAACACTGAAGCTTTCTTT. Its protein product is CASSEGVTGNTEAFF.

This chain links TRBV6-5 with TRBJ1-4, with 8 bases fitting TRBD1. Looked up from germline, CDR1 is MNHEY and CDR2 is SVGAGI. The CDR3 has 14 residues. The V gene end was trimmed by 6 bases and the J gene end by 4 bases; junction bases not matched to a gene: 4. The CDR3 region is CASRRDRFNEKLFF. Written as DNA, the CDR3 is TGTGCCAGCAGGAGGGACAGGTTTAATGAAAAACTGTTTTTT.

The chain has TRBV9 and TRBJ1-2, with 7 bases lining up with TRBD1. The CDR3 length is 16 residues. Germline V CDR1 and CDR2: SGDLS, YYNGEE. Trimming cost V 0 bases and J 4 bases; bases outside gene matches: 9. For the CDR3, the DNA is TGTGCCAGCAGCGTAGGAGACCCAGGGGGTCCCTATGGCTACACCTTC. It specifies CASSVGDPGGPYGYTF.

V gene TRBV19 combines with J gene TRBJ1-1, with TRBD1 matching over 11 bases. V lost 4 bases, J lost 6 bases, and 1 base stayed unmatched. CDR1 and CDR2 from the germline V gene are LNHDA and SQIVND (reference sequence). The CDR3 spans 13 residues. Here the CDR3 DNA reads TGTGCCAGTAGTAGGGGACAGGGGGCTGAAGCTTTCTTT. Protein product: CASSRGQGAEAFF.

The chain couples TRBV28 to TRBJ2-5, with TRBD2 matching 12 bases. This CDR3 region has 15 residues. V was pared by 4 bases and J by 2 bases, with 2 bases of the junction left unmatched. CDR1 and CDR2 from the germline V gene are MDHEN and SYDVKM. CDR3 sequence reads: CASSSLAGGQETQYF. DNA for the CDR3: TGTGCCAGCAGTTCACTAGCGGGGGGACAAGAGACCCAGTACTTC.

CDR3 sequence (DNA): TGTGCCAGCAACCGGAGACCTCAAGAGACCCAGTACTTC. Residues: CASNRRPQETQYF. V gene TRBV5-4 combines with J gene TRBJ2-5; no clear D. The CDR3 totals 13 residues. Germline V CDR1 and CDR2: SGHNT, YYREEE (reference sequence). Trimming cost V 6 bases and J 2 bases, with 11 bases left between them.

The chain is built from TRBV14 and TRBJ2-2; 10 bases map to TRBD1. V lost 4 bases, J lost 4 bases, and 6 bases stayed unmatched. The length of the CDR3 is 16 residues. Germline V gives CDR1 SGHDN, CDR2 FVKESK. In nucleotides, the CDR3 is TGTGCCAGCAGCCTACGGACAGGGGGTCTCACCGGGGAGCTGTTTTTT. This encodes CASSLRTGGLTGELFF.

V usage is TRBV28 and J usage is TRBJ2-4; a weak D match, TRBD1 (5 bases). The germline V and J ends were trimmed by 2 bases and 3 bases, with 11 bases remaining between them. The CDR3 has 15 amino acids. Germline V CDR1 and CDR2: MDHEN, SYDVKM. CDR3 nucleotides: TGTGCCAGCAGTTTAGTCGGTAGGGGCAAAAACATTCAGTACTTC. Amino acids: CASSLVGRGKNIQYF.

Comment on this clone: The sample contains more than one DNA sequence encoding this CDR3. CDR3 in amino acids: CASSPDRYEQYF. DNA for the CDR3: TGTGCCAGCTCACCAGATAGATACGAGCAGTACTTC. This chain joins TRBV18 and TRBJ2-7, with no clear D. Trimming left V 2 bases short and J 4 bases short, with 6 bases between. The CDR3 spans 12 residues. Germline V gene lookup returns CDR1 KGHSH and CDR2 LQKENI.

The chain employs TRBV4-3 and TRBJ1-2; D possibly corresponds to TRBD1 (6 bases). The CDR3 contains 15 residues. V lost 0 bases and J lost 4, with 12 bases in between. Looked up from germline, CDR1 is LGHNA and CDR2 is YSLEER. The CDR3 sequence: CASSQDATGSYGYTF. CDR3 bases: TGCGCCAGCAGCCAAGACGCTACAGGGAGCTATGGCTACACCTTC.

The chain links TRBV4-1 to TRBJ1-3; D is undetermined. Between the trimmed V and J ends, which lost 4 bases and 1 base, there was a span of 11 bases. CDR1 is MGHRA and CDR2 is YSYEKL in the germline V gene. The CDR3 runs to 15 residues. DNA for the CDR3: TGCGCCAGCAGCCGACCGACACCTTCTGGAAACACCATATATTTT. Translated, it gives CASSRPTPSGNTIYF.

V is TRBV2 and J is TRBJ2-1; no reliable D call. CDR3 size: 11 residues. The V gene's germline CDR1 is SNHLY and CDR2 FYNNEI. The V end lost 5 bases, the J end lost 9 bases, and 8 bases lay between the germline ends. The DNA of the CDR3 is TGTGCCAGCAGTCTCGGGTTTGAGCAGTTCTTC. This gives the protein CASSLGFEQFF.

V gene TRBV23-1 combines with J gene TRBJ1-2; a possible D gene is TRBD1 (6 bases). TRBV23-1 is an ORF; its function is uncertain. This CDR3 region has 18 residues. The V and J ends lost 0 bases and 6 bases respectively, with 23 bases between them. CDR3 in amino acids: CASSQSGFGRTESDGYTF. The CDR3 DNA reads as TGCGCCAGCAGTCAATCTGGATTCGGGAGGACAGAATCCGATGGCTACACCTTC.